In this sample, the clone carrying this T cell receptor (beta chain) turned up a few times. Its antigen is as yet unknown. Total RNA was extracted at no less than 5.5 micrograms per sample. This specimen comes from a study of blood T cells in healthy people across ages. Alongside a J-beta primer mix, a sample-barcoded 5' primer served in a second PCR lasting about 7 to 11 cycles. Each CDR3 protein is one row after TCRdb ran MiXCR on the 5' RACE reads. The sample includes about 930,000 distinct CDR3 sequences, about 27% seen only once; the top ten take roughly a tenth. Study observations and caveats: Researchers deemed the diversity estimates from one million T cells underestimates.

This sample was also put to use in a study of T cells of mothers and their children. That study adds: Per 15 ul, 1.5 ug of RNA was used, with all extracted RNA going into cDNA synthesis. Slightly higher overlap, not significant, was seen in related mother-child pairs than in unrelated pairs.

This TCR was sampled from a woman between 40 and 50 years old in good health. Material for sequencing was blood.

The CDR3 spells CASMGDSSYNEQFF. CDR3 in DNA: TGTGCCAGCATGGGTGACAGCTCCTACAATGAGCAGTTCTTC. The chain uses TRBV12-3 or TRBV12-4 and TRBJ2-1; maybe TRBD1 (5 bases). V was trimmed by 7 bases and J by 0 bases, leaving 10 bases between them. The CDR3 is 14 amino acids.